Below are 23 T cell receptor beta chains sequenced from a single sample in a study of blood T cell repertoires in COVID-19. Sequencing used immunoSEQ multiplex PCR; TCRdb keeps in-frame clones, though not all of them. This repertoire shows a few hundred thousand clones, roughly 88% found once; its top ten account for more than 8.5%. Sample: peripheral blood. Receptor source: a woman aged 70-85 years with COVID-19, enrolled during active disease.

The chain joins TRBV3-1 (or the pseudogene TRBV3-2) to TRBJ1-1; 7 nucleotides match TRBD1. J lost 4 bases, V lost 3 bases, and 5 bases had no gene match. The CDR3 extends over 14 amino acids. The germline V gene has CDR1 LGHDT and CDR2 YNNKEL (reference sequence). The CDR3 DNA reads as TGTGCCAGCAGCCATGACAGGGAGTTCACTGAAGCTTTCTTT. Translation: CASSHDREFTEAFF.

The rearrangement uses TRBV5-1 and TRBJ2-7, with 9 bases aligning to TRBD1. Germline values: CDR1 SGHRS, CDR2 YFSETQ. Trimming took 4 bases from V and 1 from J; bases not matched to a gene: 9. The CDR3 runs 16 residues. The CDR3 DNA is TGCGCCAGCAGCACAAAGCCGGGACAGGGATCCTACGAGCAGTACTTC. This encodes CASSTKPGQGSYEQYF.

CDR3 nucleotide sequence: TGCGCCAGCAGCCAAGACAGGACAGGGCGGGAGACCCAGTACTTC. This sequence encodes CASSQDRTGRETQYF. The chain employs TRBV4-1 and TRBJ2-5; 8 bases fit TRBD1. The J segment lost 5 bases and the V segment lost 0 bases, leaving 5 bases of the junction unmatched. CDR1 is MGHRA and CDR2 is YSYEKL in the germline V gene. The CDR3 runs to 15 residues.

The rearrangement uses TRBV5-6 and TRBJ2-1; tentatively, D is TRBD1 (5 bases). Germline V lookup: CDR1 SGHDT, CDR2 YYEEEE. The V end was cut by 1 base, the J end by 7 bases, with 15 bases between. The CDR3 has 15 amino acids. The CDR3 region has the DNA TGTGCCAGCAGCTTGAATACAGGAGTGGGGAATGAGCAGTTCTTC. Translation gives CASSLNTGVGNEQFF.

This clone was picked up one time. This rearrangement joins TRBV15 to TRBJ2-7, with a possible D match to TRBD2 (5 bases). Trimming left V 0 bases short and J 12 bases short, with 12 bases between. Germline values: CDR1 LNHNV, CDR2 YYDKDF (reference sequence). The CDR3 has 12 residues. The CDR3 here is CATSRDRASRYF. DNA of the CDR3: TGTGCCACCAGCAGAGATCGGGCTAGCAGGTACTTC.

This chain connects TRBV30 to TRBJ1-1; TRBD1 matches 7 bases. The V and J ends lost 1 base and 1 base, in that order; junction bases with no gene match: 9. The length of the CDR3 is 16 residues. CDR1 is GTSNPN and CDR2 is SVGIG in the germline V gene (reference sequence). The DNA for the CDR3 is TGTGCCTGGAGTGCCCCGACAGGGCATAGGAACACTGAAGCTTTCTTT. This sequence encodes CAWSAPTGHRNTEAFF.

The chain uses TRBV27 and TRBJ2-3; 11 nucleotides agree with TRBD2. The CDR3 covers 15 residues. V shed 4 bases and J 6 bases; nucleotides not matched to a gene: 6. The germline CDR1 and CDR2 sequences are MNHEY and SMNVEV (reference sequence). The CDR3 region is CASSWSSGRADTQYF. The CDR3 DNA reads TGTGCCAGCAGTTGGAGTAGCGGGAGGGCGGATACGCAGTATTTT.

This chain uses TRBV7-3 with TRBJ2-2; a weak D match, TRBD2 (5 bases). V was pared by 6 bases and J by 4 bases, with 12 bases between. The CDR3 extends over 14 amino acids. Germline lookup yields CDR1 SGHTA and CDR2 FQGTGA. The CDR3 sequence: CASRRDPFTGELFF. The CDR3 DNA sequence: TGTGCCAGCAGGAGGGATCCGTTCACCGGGGAGCTGTTTTTT.

This sequence joins TRBV5-4 and TRBJ2-3, with TRBD1 as a possible D gene (6 bases). V was clipped by 1 base and J by 4 bases, with 10 bases between them. Germline CDR1 SGHNT, CDR2 YYREEE (reference sequence). The CDR3 totals 14 residues. CDR3 sequence (DNA): TGTGCCAGCAGCTTGTCACAGGGAGCAGATACGCAGTATTTT. Protein sequence: CASSLSQGADTQYF. Full variable domain (missing parts from reference TRBV5-4 and TRBJ2-3): ETGVTQSPTHLIKTRGQQVTLRCSSQSGHNTVSWYQQALGQGPQFIFQYYREEENGRGNFPPRFSGLQFPNYSSELNVNALELDDSALYLCASSLSQGADTQYFGPGTRLTVL.

This clone was counted a single time. The V and J genes are TRBV18 and TRBJ2-7; a weak D match, TRBD2 (6 bases). The germline V gene encodes CDR1 KGHSH and CDR2 LQKENI. This CDR3 is 14 amino acids long. Trimming removed 0 bases at V and 2 bases at J, with 8 bases between. CDR3 sequence: CASSPPRGTYEQYF. The CDR3 nucleotides read TGTGCCAGCTCACCACCGCGGGGAACCTACGAGCAGTACTTC.

This clone was observed once. The rearrangement links TRBV5-4 to TRBJ2-1; 13 bases map to TRBD2. This CDR3 is 15 amino acids long. The trim removed 4 bases at V and 8 bases at J, leaving 6 bases unmatched. Germline V gene sequence: CDR1 SGHNT, CDR2 YYREEE (reference sequence). CDR3 sequence (DNA): TGTGCCAGCAGCCCTCGGACTAGCGGGAGCCATGAGCAGTTCTTC. This sequence encodes CASSPRTSGSHEQFF.

V is TRBV6-6 and J is TRBJ2-2, with 16 bases identical to TRBD2. CDR3 size: 18 residues. V was pared by 5 bases and J by 5 bases, with 8 bases of the junction left unmatched. From germline, CDR1 is MNHNY and CDR2 SVGAGI (reference sequence). The CDR3 sequence is CASSLPGLAGGGTGELFF. The CDR3 region has the DNA TGTGCCAGCAGTCTACCGGGACTAGCGGGAGGGGGTACCGGGGAGCTGTTTTTT.

The chain recombines TRBV27 with TRBJ2-7; TRBD2 is a possible D gene (7 bases). V lost 7 bases, J lost 3 bases, and 22 bases lay in between. This CDR3 is built from 16 residues. Germline CDR1 MNHEY, CDR2 SMNVEV (reference sequence). As DNA, the CDR3 is TGTGCCAGCAACACAAGGGGGGCCGGGGGGAACTACGAGCAGTACTTC. Amino acids: CASNTRGAGGNYEQYF.

The chain has TRBV3-1 (or the pseudogene TRBV3-2) and TRBJ2-1, with 8 positions matching TRBD1. The CDR3 spans 14 residues. Germline V lookup: CDR1 LGHDT, CDR2 YNNKEL (reference sequence). The J segment lost 3 bases and the V segment lost 7 bases, leaving 5 bases of the junction unmatched. CDR3 protein: CASKRTGNYNEQFF. The CDR3 bases are TGTGCCAGCAAAAGGACAGGGAACTACAATGAGCAGTTCTTC.

The CDR3 spells CASREDSVQPQHF. CDR3 nucleotide sequence: TGCGCCAGCAGGGAGGATTCGGTTCAGCCCCAGCATTTT. V is TRBV5-1 and J is TRBJ1-5; D is ambiguous. Germline V gene data show CDR1 as SGHRS and CDR2 as YFSETQ. V was shortened by 5 bases and J by 6 bases, with 12 bases between the two germline ends. The length of the CDR3 is 13 residues.

V is TRBV20-1 and J is TRBJ2-7, with 9 bases lining up with TRBD1. In germline, CDR1 is DFQATT, CDR2 SNEGSKA (reference sequence). The CDR3 spans 13 residues. V trimming: 3 bases; J trimming: 4 bases; junction bases outside the gene matches: 4. The CDR3 coding sequence is TGCAGTGCTAGTATGGGACAGGGTTACGAGCAGTACTTC. Protein sequence: CSASMGQGYEQYF.

The V gene is TRBV27, the J gene TRBJ1-2; TRBD1 matches at 7 bases. Per germline, CDR1 MNHEY and CDR2 SMNVEV (reference sequence). The CDR3 is 14 amino acids. The ends lost 5 bases at V and 7 bases at J; junction bases unmatched: 10. CDR3 coding DNA: TGTGCCAGCAGTACGCGATCAGGGGGTCGTGGCTACACCTTC. The encoded protein is CASSTRSGGRGYTF.

In nucleotides, the CDR3 is TGTGCCAGCAGTCCTAGCGGTGGAGCCTTCTACGAGCAGTACTTC. This sequence encodes CASSPSGGAFYEQYF. This chain links TRBV25-1 with TRBJ2-7; 7 bases line up with TRBD2. This CDR3 spans 15 amino acids. J lost 3 bases, V lost 5 bases, and 10 bases had no gene match. Per the germline V gene, CDR1 is MGHDK and CDR2 is SYGVNS.

The CDR3 sequence: CASSSGQEATAFF. The CDR3 DNA is TGTGCCAGCAGTTCCGGACAGGAGGCCACGGCTTTCTTT. The chain has TRBV28 and TRBJ1-1; 7 bases are shared with TRBD1. This CDR3 region has 13 residues. The germline V gene encodes CDR1 MDHEN and CDR2 SYDVKM. Trimming removed 4 bases from V and 11 bases from J; junction bases left unmatched: 10.

The V gene is TRBV5-1, the J gene TRBJ2-7; D gene uncertain. Trimming shortened V by 4 bases and J by 1 base, and 9 bases separated the two germline ends. Germline V gene lookup returns CDR1 SGHRS and CDR2 YFSETQ. The CDR3 covers 13 residues. CDR3 bases: TGCGCCAGCAGCAGCCCCCCTTCCTACGAGCAGTACTTC. This sequence encodes CASSSPPSYEQYF.

The chain carries TRBV14 and TRBJ2-5; weak D call: TRBD1 (5 bases). The length of the CDR3 is 17 residues. Trimming removed 1 base at V and 5 bases at J, with 20 bases between. Germline CDR1 and CDR2: SGHDN and FVKESK. CDR3 loop: CASSQALGQGLEETQYF. The CDR3, as DNA: TGTGCCAGCAGCCAAGCCTTAGGTCAGGGTTTGGAGGAGACCCAGTACTTC. The whole variable domain, filled in from reference TRBV14 and TRBJ2-5, reads EAGVTQFPSHSVIEKGQTVTLRCDPISGHDNLYWYRRVMGKEIKFLLHFVKESKQDESGMPNNRFLAERTGGTYSTLKVQPAELEDSGVYFCASSQALGQGLEETQYFGPGTRLLVL.

The chain combines TRBV14 with TRBJ2-7; 7 bases match TRBD1. Germline trimming cut 6 bases from V and 5 bases from J; bases unmatched to any gene: 4. This CDR3 is built from 12 residues. Germline assignment: CDR1 SGHDN and CDR2 FVKESK. CDR3 protein: CASREGGHEQYF. The CDR3 DNA is TGTGCCAGCAGAGAAGGGGGCCACGAGCAGTACTTC.

V is TRBV24-1 and J is TRBJ2-5; possible D gene TRBD1, 5 bases. With 3 bases removed from V and 2 bases from J, the gap between germline ends came to 15 bases. The CDR3 is made up of 16 amino acids. Germline-derived CDR1 and CDR2 are KGHDR and SFDVKD. The CDR3 DNA reads as TGTGCCACCAGTGATCCTCGGACACCTCTTCAAGAGACCCAGTACTTC. It codes for CATSDPRTPLQETQYF.